A single sample gave rise to the 23 T cell receptor beta chains below, sequenced in a study of T cells after posttransplantation cyclophosphamide (dated by TCRdb to 2016 to 2017). Library method: the immunoSEQ multiplex PCR assay. The table comes from immuneACCESS by way of TCRdb, which keeps in-frame sequences with V and J called. Part of the clones is missing from these tables; in studies checked, under half for an unresolved V gene and the rest for unknown reasons. The table puts about 25,000 clones in this sample, none counted just once. The biggest ten clones account for roughly 1.5% of the sample. The material sequenced was PBMCs. All receptors come from a man aged 50 or older in good health, CMV-negative, and a related stem cell transplant donor.

This clone came up many times. The V and J genes are TRBV5-1 and TRBJ2-7; possible D gene TRBD2, 5 bases. Trimming took off 1 base at V and 5 bases at J, with 10 bases between the two ends. The germline gives CDR1 SGHRS, CDR2 YFSETQ. The CDR3 spans 13 residues. The CDR3 sequence is CASSLRLGDEQYF. The DNA of the CDR3 is TGCGCCAGCAGCTTGCGGCTCGGGGACGAGCAGTACTTC. The full variable domain, its missing parts supplied by reference TRBV5-1 and TRBJ2-7, is KAGVTQTPRYLIKTRGQQVTLSCSPISGHRSVSWYQQTPGQGLQFLFEYFSETQRNKGNFPGRFSGRQFSNSRSEMNVSTLELGDSALYLCASSLRLGDEQYFGPGTRLTVT.

This clone came up many times. The gene calls are TRBV11-3 and TRBJ2-5; 8 bases are shared with TRBD1. The CDR3 extends over 13 amino acids. Germline V gene lookup returns CDR1 SGHNT and CDR2 YENEEA. V lost 4 bases to trimming and J lost 5 bases; unmatched junction nucleotides: 3. Here the CDR3 reads CASSSGGRETQYF. The CDR3 region has the DNA TGTGCCAGCAGCTCAGGGGGCCGGGAGACCCAGTACTTC.

This clone was detected ten times or more. The chain carries TRBV7-9 and TRBJ2-5, with TRBD2 identical over 10 bases. The V segment lost 4 bases and the J segment 5 bases; nucleotides outside the gene matches: 4. Looked up from germline, CDR1 is SEHNR and CDR2 is FQNEAQ (reference sequence). The CDR3 is 14 amino acids. The CDR3 region is CASSSAGGPETQYF. DNA of the CDR3: TGTGCCAGCAGCTCAGCGGGAGGGCCTGAGACCCAGTACTTC.

This clone was detected ten times or more. CDR3 sequence (DNA): TGTGCCAGCAGCTTGGAGCGGGGGCAAGATACGCAGTATTTT. This encodes CASSLERGQDTQYF. The chain links TRBV11-2 to TRBJ2-3; 8 nucleotides line up with TRBD2. The V segment lost 3 bases and the J segment 5 bases; nucleotides outside the gene matches: 4. This CDR3 has 14 amino acids. Germline V gene data show CDR1 as SGHAT and CDR2 as FQNNGV.

This clone was recorded many times. CDR3 region: CASRLDRGKETQYF. The CDR3 DNA sequence: TGTGCCAGCAGACTTGACAGGGGGAAAGAGACCCAGTACTTC. The rearrangement links TRBV2 to TRBJ2-5, with 9 positions matching TRBD1. The CDR3 is made up of 14 amino acids. Trimming cost V 6 bases and J 3 bases; bases outside gene matches: 5. Per the germline V gene, CDR1 is SNHLY and CDR2 is FYNNEI.

This clone was observed at least ten times. The genes are TRBV5-4 and TRBJ2-2; 8 nucleotides align to TRBD2. Germline V gives CDR1 SGHNT, CDR2 YYREEE (reference sequence). This CDR3 is built from 15 residues. The V and J ends lost 4 bases and 5 bases, in that order; junction bases with no gene match: 7. CDR3 region: CASSPAERGTGELFF. The CDR3 nucleotides read TGTGCCAGCAGCCCCGCCGAGCGGGGGACCGGGGAGCTGTTTTTT.

This clone was counted a few times. This chain uses TRBV6-5 with TRBJ2-5; 7 bases are shared with TRBD1. The CDR3 totals 14 residues. CDR1 MNHEY and CDR2 SVGAGI come from the germline V gene. V was pared by 5 bases and J by 4 bases, with 7 bases of the junction left unmatched. CDR3 sequence (DNA): TGTGCCAGCAGTAACGACGGGACAGTAGAGACCCAGTACTTC. Its protein product is CASSNDGTVETQYF.

This clone was counted at least ten times. CDR3 loop: CASSETLPGQGPYEQYF. DNA for the CDR3: TGCGCCAGCAGCGAGACACTTCCGGGACAGGGCCCCTACGAGCAGTACTTC. The V gene is TRBV5-1, the J gene TRBJ2-7; the match to TRBD1 covers 9 bases. The CDR3 covers 17 residues. The V gene's germline CDR1 is SGHRS and CDR2 YFSETQ. Losses at the gene ends were 4 bases for V and 2 bases for J; bases not matched to a gene: 13.

This clone showed up many times. The rearrangement links TRBV30 to TRBJ2-5; 8 nucleotides align to TRBD2. The CDR3 extends over 15 amino acids. The V gene end was trimmed by 0 bases and the J gene end by 5 bases; junction bases not matched to a gene: 8. Per germline, CDR1 GTSNPN and CDR2 SVGIG (reference sequence). The CDR3 here is CAWSVGGGPTETQYF. CDR3 bases: TGTGCCTGGAGTGTAGGCGGGGGGCCCACGGAGACCCAGTACTTC.

This clone has a count of ten or more. The V and J genes are TRBV10-3 and TRBJ2-7, with 9 bases that match TRBD2. In germline, CDR1 is ENHRY, CDR2 SYGVKD. CDR3 size: 15 residues. Germline trimming cut 3 bases from V and 4 bases from J; bases unmatched to any gene: 7. CDR3 amino acids: CAISDPSGMEYEQYF. CDR3 coding DNA: TGTGCCATCAGTGACCCTAGCGGGATGGAGTACGAGCAGTACTTC.

This clone was observed at least ten times. The chain links TRBV7-3 to TRBJ2-1; 14 nucleotides agree with TRBD2. Per the germline V gene, CDR1 is SGHTA and CDR2 is FQGTGA. V was pared by 5 bases and J by 5 bases, with 8 bases of the junction left unmatched. This CDR3 comprises 17 residues. CDR3 in DNA: TGTGCCAGCAGCAAGCCGGGACTAGCGGGAGCCGACAATGAGCAGTTCTTC. Residues: CASSKPGLAGADNEQFF.

This clone was found many times. The chain is built from TRBV9 and TRBJ2-3; the D gene is possibly TRBD2 (6 bases). The germline CDR1 and CDR2 sequences are SGDLS and YYNGEE. The ends were cut back, 2 bases at V and 6 bases at J, with 13 bases in the middle. This CDR3 is built from 14 residues. In DNA, the CDR3 is TGTGCCAGCAGCGTCAGCGGGTTGGAGGATACGCAGTATTTT. Residues: CASSVSGLEDTQYF.

This clone was picked up a small number of times. The V call is TRBV5-1, the J call TRBJ2-1; 8 nucleotides line up with TRBD1. The junction had 2 bases not matched to a gene; V was cut back by 3 bases and J by 6 bases. CDR3 size: 13 residues. The germline V gene encodes CDR1 SGHRS and CDR2 YFSETQ. The chain's CDR3 is CASSYGQGNEQFF. In nucleotides, the CDR3 is TGCGCCAGCAGCTATGGACAGGGCAATGAGCAGTTCTTC.

This clone was counted at least ten times. The chain links TRBV28 to TRBJ2-5, with 8 bases aligning to TRBD2. CDR1 MDHEN and CDR2 SYDVKM come from the germline V gene. The CDR3 covers 17 residues. J was trimmed by 5 bases and V by 1 base; bases with no gene match: 12. The CDR3 protein is CASSLSTAGGGGETQYF. As DNA, the CDR3 is TGTGCCAGCAGTTTATCAACGGCGGGGGGCGGCGGCGAGACCCAGTACTTC.

This clone was seen ten or more times. The rearrangement links TRBV6-1 to TRBJ2-5, with 14 positions matching TRBD2. CDR1 is MNHNS and CDR2 is SASEGT in the germline V gene. CDR3 size: 17 residues. With 4 bases clipped from V and 5 bases from J, the junction kept 9 bases outside the gene matches. The CDR3 protein is CASSGQGLAGDWETQYF. For the CDR3, the DNA is TGTGCCAGCAGTGGGCAGGGACTAGCGGGGGACTGGGAGACCCAGTACTTC.

Ten or more counts support this clone. V is TRBV27 and J is TRBJ2-3; tentative D call: TRBD2 (5 bases). V was pared by 8 bases and J by 6 bases, with 15 bases between. Germline CDR1 MNHEY, CDR2 SMNVEV (reference sequence). This CDR3 has 13 amino acids. CDR3: CASRSAGWDTQYF. The CDR3 nucleotides read TGTGCCAGCCGCTCCGCGGGCTGGGATACGCAGTATTTT.

This clone was seen repeatedly, ten times or more. The chain couples TRBV11-2 to TRBJ1-5, with D possibly TRBD1 on 5 matching bases. CDR1 is SGHAT, CDR2 FQNNGV, per germline. V was pared by 3 bases and J by 2 bases, with 11 bases between. CDR3 length equals 15 residues. The CDR3 bases are TGTGCCAGCAGCTTGGGGGGTTTTGGCAATCAGCCCCAGCATTTT. Translated: CASSLGGFGNQPQHF.

In this sample, this clone turned up many times. The chain has TRBV7-2 and TRBJ2-1, with D possibly TRBD2 on 6 matching bases. There are 13 residues in the CDR3. Trimming took off 5 bases at V and 4 bases at J, with 9 bases between the two ends. CDR1 and CDR2 (germline): SGHTA, FQGNSA. The CDR3 DNA sequence: TGTGCCAGCAGCGCGGGGCCGTACAATGAGCAGTTCTTC. Translated: CASSAGPYNEQFF.

This clone showed up many times. This chain links TRBV11-2 with TRBJ2-1, with TRBD2 matching 14 bases. From germline, CDR1 is SGHAT and CDR2 FQNNGV. V dropped 5 bases and J dropped 0; count of bases not matched to a gene: 9. The CDR3 has 19 amino acids. The CDR3, as DNA: TGTGCCAGCAGCGGGATGGGACTAGCGGGGGACAGCTCCTACAATGAGCAGTTCTTC. This gives the protein CASSGMGLAGDSSYNEQFF. Full variable domain (missing parts from reference TRBV11-2 and TRBJ2-1): EAGVAQSPRYKIIEKRQSVAFWCNPISGHATLYWYQQILGQGPKLLIQFQNNGVVDDSQLPKDRFSAERLKGVDSTLKIQPAKLEDSAVYLCASSGMGLAGDSSYNEQFFGPGTRLTVL.

This clone was seen many times. The chain uses TRBV5-4 and TRBJ2-7; TRBD2 aligns across 14 bases. Germline V gene sequence: CDR1 SGHNT, CDR2 YYREEE (reference sequence). The CDR3 runs to 15 residues. Unmatched junction bases numbered 3, after V lost 4 bases and J lost 3 bases. The CDR3 spells CASSAGLAGGYEQYF. The CDR3 DNA reads as TGTGCCAGCAGCGCCGGACTAGCGGGGGGCTACGAGCAGTACTTC.

This clone was recorded many times. The J gene is TRBJ1-1, the V gene TRBV19, with D perhaps matching TRBD1 (6 bases). The CDR3 is 13 residues long. Between the trimmed V and J ends, which lost 3 bases and 8 bases, there was a span of 13 bases. In germline, CDR1 is LNHDA, CDR2 SQIVND (reference sequence). CDR3 bases: TGTGCCAGTAGTATTACAGGGCTTGCAGAAGCTTTCTTT. As protein: CASSITGLAEAFF.

This clone was recorded at least ten times. This sequence joins TRBV19 and TRBJ1-1; D is unclear. CDR3 size: 15 residues. The V gene's germline CDR1 is LNHDA and CDR2 SQIVND (reference sequence). The V end was cut by 3 bases, the J end by 2 bases, with 13 bases between. CDR3 in DNA: TGTGCCAGTAGTATTCCGGGTCCCGGAAACACTGAAGCTTTCTTT. As protein: CASSIPGPGNTEAFF.

This clone has at least ten counts. The chain is built from TRBV9 and TRBJ1-1; 8 positions match TRBD1. This CDR3 spans 12 amino acids. V gave up 4 bases and J gave up 8 bases; unmatched junction bases: 4. Germline V lookup: CDR1 SGDLS, CDR2 YYNGEE. For the CDR3, the DNA is TGTGCCAGCAGCCCCTGGGACAGGGAAGCTTTCTTT. Its protein is CASSPWDREAFF.